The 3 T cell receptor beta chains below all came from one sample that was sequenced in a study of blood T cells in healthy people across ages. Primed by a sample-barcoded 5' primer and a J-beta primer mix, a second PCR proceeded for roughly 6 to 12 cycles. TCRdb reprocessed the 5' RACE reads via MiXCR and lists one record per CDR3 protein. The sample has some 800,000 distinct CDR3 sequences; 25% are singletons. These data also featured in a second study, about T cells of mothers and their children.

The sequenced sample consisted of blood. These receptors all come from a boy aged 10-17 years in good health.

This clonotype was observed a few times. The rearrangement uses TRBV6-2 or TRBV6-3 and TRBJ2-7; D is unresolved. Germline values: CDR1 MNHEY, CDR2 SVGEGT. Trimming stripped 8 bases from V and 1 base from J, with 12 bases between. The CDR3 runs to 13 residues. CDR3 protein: CASQQSISYEQYF. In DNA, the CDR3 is TGTGCCAGCCAGCAGTCAATTTCCTACGAGCAGTACTTC.

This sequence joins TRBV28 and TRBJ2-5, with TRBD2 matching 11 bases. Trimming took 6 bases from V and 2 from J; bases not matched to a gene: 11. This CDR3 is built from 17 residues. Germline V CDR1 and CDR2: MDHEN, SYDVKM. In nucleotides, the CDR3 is TGTGCCAGCAGCCGGGGACTAGCGGTTCTGTGGCAAGAGACCCAGTACTTC. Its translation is CASSRGLAVLWQETQYF.

The CDR3 DNA reads as TGTGCCAGCAGCCAAGGGCATAACTACGAGCAGTACTTC. Translating gives CASSQGHNYEQYF. The chain carries TRBV3-1 and TRBJ2-7; no reliable D call. Germline lookup yields CDR1 LGHDT and CDR2 YNNKEL (reference sequence). The CDR3 is made up of 13 amino acids. V shed 1 base and J shed 3 bases, with 7 bases lying between them.